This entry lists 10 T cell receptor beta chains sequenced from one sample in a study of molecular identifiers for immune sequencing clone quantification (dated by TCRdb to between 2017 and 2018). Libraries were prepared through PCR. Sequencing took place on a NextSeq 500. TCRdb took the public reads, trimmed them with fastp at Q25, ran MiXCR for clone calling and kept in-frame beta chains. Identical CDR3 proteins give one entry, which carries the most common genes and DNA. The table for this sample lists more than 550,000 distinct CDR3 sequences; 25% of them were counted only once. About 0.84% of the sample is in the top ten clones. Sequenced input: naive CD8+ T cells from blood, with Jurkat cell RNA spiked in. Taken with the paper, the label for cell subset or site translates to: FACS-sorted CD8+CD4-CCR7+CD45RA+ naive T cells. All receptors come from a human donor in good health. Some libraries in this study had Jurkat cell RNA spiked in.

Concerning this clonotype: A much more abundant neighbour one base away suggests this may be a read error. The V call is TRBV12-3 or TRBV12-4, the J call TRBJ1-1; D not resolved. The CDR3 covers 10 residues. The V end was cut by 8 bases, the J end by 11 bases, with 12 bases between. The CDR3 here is CASRDREAFF. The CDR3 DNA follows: TGTGCCAGCCGCGATCGGGAGGCTTTCTTT.

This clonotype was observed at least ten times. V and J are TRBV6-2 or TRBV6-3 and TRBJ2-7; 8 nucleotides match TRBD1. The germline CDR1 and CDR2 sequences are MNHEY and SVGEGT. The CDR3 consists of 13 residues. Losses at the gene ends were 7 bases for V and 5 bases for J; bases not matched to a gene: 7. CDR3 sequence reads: CASTGQGTDEQYF. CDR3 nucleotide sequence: TGTGCCAGCACCGGACAGGGTACCGACGAGCAGTACTTC.

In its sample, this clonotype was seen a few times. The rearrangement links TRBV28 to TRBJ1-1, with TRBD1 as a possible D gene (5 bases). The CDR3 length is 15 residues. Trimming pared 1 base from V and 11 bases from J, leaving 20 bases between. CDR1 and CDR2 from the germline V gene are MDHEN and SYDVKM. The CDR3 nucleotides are TGTGCCAGCAGTTTATCGGCAGGGCTGAGAGTTCCTGCTTTCTTT. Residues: CASSLSAGLRVPAFF.

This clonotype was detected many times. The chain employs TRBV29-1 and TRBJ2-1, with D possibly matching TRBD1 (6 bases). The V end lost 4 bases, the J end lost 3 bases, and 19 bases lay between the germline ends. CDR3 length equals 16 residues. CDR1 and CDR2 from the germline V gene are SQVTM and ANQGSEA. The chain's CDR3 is CSVVYSPRDNYNEQFF. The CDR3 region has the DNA TGCAGCGTTGTCTACTCCCCTAGGGACAACTACAATGAGCAGTTCTTC.

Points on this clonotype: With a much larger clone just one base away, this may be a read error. The CDR3 spells CSLTGPSHEQYF. For the CDR3, the DNA is TGCAGTCTTACGGGGCCCTCCCACGAGCAGTACTTC. The V and J genes are TRBV20-1 and TRBJ2-7; tentatively, D is TRBD1 or TRBD2 (5 bases each). Germline CDR1 and CDR2: DFQATT and SNEGSKA (reference sequence). This CDR3 has 12 amino acids.

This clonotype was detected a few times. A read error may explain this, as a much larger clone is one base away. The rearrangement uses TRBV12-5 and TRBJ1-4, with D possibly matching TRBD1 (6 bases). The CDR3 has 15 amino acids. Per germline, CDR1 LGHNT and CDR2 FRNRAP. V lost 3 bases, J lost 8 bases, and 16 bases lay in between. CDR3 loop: CASGFWGRRLEKLFF. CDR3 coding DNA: TGTGCTAGTGGTTTCTGGGGGCGCCGGCTCGAAAAACTGTTTTTT. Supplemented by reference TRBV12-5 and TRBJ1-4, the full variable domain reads DARVTQTPRHKVTEMGQEVTMRCQPILGHNTVFWYRQTMMQGLELLAYFRNRAPLDDSGMPKDRFSAEMPDATLATLKIQPSEPRDSAVYFCASGFWGRRLEKLFFGSGTQLSVL.

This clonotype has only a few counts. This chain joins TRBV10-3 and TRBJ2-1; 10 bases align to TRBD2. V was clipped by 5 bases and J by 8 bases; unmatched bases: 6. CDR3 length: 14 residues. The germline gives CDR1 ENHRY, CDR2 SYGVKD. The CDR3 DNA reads TGTGCCATCAGTCCTAGCGGGAGAACGGATGAGCAGTTCTTC. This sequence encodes CAISPSGRTDEQFF.

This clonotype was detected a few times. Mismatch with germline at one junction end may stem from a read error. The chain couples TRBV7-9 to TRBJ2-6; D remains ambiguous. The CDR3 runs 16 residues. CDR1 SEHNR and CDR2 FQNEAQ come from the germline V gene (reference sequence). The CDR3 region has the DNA TGTGCCAGCAGCGTAGCCAAAAAATCTGGGACCAACGTCCTGACTTTC. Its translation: CASSVAKKSGTNVLTF.

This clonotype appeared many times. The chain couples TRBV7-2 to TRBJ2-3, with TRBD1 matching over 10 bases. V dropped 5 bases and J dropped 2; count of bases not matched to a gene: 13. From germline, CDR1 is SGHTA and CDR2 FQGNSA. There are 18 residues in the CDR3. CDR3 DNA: TGTGCCAGCAGCCCATCCGGGACAGGGGCAACTTCCACAGATACGCAGTATTTT. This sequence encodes CASSPSGTGATSTDTQYF.

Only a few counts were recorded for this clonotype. The CDR3: CASSLSGWGNQPQHF. In DNA, the CDR3 is TGTGCCAGCAGTTTGTCTGGATGGGGCAATCAGCCCCAGCATTTT. V and J are TRBV12-3 or TRBV12-4 and TRBJ1-5; no clear D. The CDR3 runs 15 residues. Trimming took off 3 bases at V and 2 bases at J, with 11 bases between the two ends.